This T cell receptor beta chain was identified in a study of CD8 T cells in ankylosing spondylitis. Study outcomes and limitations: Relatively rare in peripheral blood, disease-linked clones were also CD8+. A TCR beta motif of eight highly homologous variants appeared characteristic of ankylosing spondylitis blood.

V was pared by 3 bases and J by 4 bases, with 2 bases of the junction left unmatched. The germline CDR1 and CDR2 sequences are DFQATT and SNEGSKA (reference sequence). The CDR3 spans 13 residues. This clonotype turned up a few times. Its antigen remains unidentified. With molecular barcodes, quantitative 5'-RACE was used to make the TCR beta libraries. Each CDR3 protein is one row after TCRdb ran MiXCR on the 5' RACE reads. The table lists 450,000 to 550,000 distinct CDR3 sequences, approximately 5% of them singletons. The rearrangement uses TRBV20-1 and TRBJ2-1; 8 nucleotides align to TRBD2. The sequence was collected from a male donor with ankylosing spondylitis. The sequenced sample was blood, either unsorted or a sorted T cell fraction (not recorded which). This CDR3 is CSARTSDYNEQFF. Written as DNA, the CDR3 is TGCAGTGCTAGGACTAGCGATTACAATGAGCAGTTCTTC.